These 14 T cell receptor beta chains were sequenced from one sample in a study of early T cells in non-severe SARS-CoV-2 infection. TCRdb used MiXCR to reprocess the 5' RACE reads, holding one entry per CDR3 protein. The table includes fewer than 60,000 distinct CDR3 sequences, about 10% detected once. Sample: whole blood. These receptors were collected from an adult who was a healthcare worker with PCR-confirmed SARS-CoV-2 infection or an uninfected control (not recorded which).

The table lists this clonotype with many counts. The V gene is TRBV11-2, the J gene TRBJ2-5; perhaps TRBD1 as D (6 bases). CDR1 is SGHAT, CDR2 FQNNGV, per germline. V dropped 7 bases and J dropped 8 bases, with 14 bases sitting between them. This CDR3 comprises 12 residues. The CDR3 sequence is CASTGTPETQYF. The CDR3 coding sequence is TGTGCCAGCACCGGGACACCCGAAACCCAGTACTTC.

This clonotype showed up just a few times. This chain uses TRBV29-1 with TRBJ2-1, with TRBD1 matching over 7 bases. J gave up 5 bases and V 5 bases, and 9 bases lay outside the gene matches. Germline CDR1 is SQVTM and CDR2 is ANQGSEA. The CDR3 sequence is 14 residues long. CDR3 nucleotide sequence: TGCAGCGTTATGCAGGGGACAGACCACAATGAGCAGTTCTTC. It codes for CSVMQGTDHNEQFF.

The rearrangement links TRBV29-1 to TRBJ2-7, with a tentative D call TRBD1 (6 bases). The CDR3 length is 14 residues. The germline gives CDR1 SQVTM, CDR2 ANQGSEA. V was clipped by 1 base and J by 0 bases, with 10 bases between them. CDR3 nucleotides: TGCAGCGTTGAAGCCGGGACAAGCTCCTACGAGCAGTACTTC. Its translation is CSVEAGTSSYEQYF.

This clonotype has more than one count but fewer than ten. The chain's CDR3 is CASNKQERVTGELFF. The CDR3 nucleotides read TGTGCCAGCAATAAACAGGAAAGGGTCACCGGGGAGCTGTTTTTT. J is TRBJ2-2 and V is TRBV12-3 or TRBV12-4, with D possibly matching TRBD1 (5 bases). The CDR3 spans 15 residues. Trimming removed 7 bases at V and 4 bases at J, with 16 bases between.

This clonotype has a count of ten or more. The rearrangement joins TRBV29-1 to TRBJ1-1; the D gene is possibly TRBD1 (5 bases). CDR1 and CDR2 from the germline V gene are SQVTM and ANQGSEA. The V and J ends lost 6 bases and 10 bases respectively, with 12 bases between them. The CDR3 covers 10 residues. The CDR3 sequence: CSVGEGIAFF. The CDR3 DNA follows: TGCAGCGTGGGGGAGGGAATAGCTTTCTTT.

This clonotype showed up many times. The chain joins TRBV12-3 or TRBV12-4 to TRBJ2-1, with TRBD2 identical over 11 bases. Trimming took 7 bases from V and 4 from J; bases not matched to a gene: 12. This CDR3 has 17 residues. The CDR3 here is CASTALAGVKGYNEQFF. The CDR3 DNA reads as TGTGCCAGCACGGCACTAGCGGGAGTTAAAGGGTACAATGAGCAGTTCTTC.

This clonotype was counted at least ten times. The chain is built from TRBV20-1 and TRBJ2-7, with TRBD2 matching over 7 bases. V was pared by 3 bases and J by 4 bases, with 9 bases of the junction left unmatched. Germline CDR1 is DFQATT and CDR2 is SNEGSKA (reference sequence). The CDR3 covers 14 residues. As DNA, the CDR3 is TGCAGTGCTAGGGGGGGGAGTGTGGCTTACGAGCAGTACTTC. It yields the protein CSARGGSVAYEQYF.

The chain joins TRBV20-1 to TRBJ2-1; the match to TRBD2 covers 10 bases. With V trimmed by 0 bases and J by 6 bases, 8 bases remained unmatched. The germline V gene has CDR1 DFQATT and CDR2 SNEGSKA (reference sequence). The CDR3 consists of 16 residues. CDR3 bases: TGCAGTGCTAGAGACCGGACTAGCGGATTTTTCAATGAGCAGTTCTTC. Translation gives CSARDRTSGFFNEQFF.

To note about this clonotype: A much bigger clone sits one base away, suggesting this may be a read error. The chain uses TRBV7-8 and TRBJ2-7, with 9 bases that match TRBD1. CDR1 and CDR2 from the germline V gene are SGHVS and FQNEAQ. The CDR3 totals 12 residues. The ends lost 6 bases at V and 4 bases at J; junction bases unmatched: 1. Written as DNA, the CDR3 is TGTGCCAGCAGGGGGACAGGGTACGAGCAGTACTTC. It specifies CASRGTGYEQYF.

This clonotype was seen only a few times. The chain has TRBV7-3 and TRBJ1-6; 7 nucleotides line up with TRBD1. Unmatched junction bases numbered 3, after V lost 5 bases and J lost 8 bases. Germline-derived CDR1 and CDR2 are SGHTA and FQGTGA. The CDR3 is 13 residues long. This CDR3 is CASSQDRDSPLHF. The CDR3 bases are TGTGCCAGCAGCCAAGACAGGGATTCACCCCTCCACTTT.

A few counts support this clonotype. The CDR3 loop reads CASSFGTSSYEQYF. CDR3 nucleotides: TGTGCCAGCAGTTTTGGGACTAGCAGTTACGAGCAGTACTTC. V and J are TRBV12-3 or TRBV12-4 and TRBJ2-7, with TRBD2 matching over 9 bases. The CDR3 contains 14 residues. J lost 4 bases, V lost 3 bases, and 4 bases had no gene match.

The table lists this clonotype with a count of one. The V and J genes are TRBV15 and TRBJ1-1, with 7 positions matching TRBD1. The V gene end was trimmed by 3 bases and the J gene end by 4 bases; junction bases not matched to a gene: 8. CDR1 and CDR2 from the germline V gene are LNHNV and YYDKDF (reference sequence). The CDR3 runs 15 residues. The CDR3 region is CATSRDQGESTEAFF. CDR3 nucleotide sequence: TGTGCCACCAGCAGGGATCAGGGGGAGAGCACTGAAGCTTTCTTT.

This clonotype appeared a few times. The chain combines TRBV21-1 with TRBJ2-5; the DNA was not compared with TRBD1, the D call given in the table. TRBV21-1 represents a pseudogene. The CDR3 loop spans 14 amino acids. The DNA of the CDR3 is TGTGCCAGCAGCCCCCGGACAGGGGGTGAGACCCAGTACTTC. Residues: CASSPRTGGETQYF.

This clonotype was found many times. The chain combines TRBV20-1 with TRBJ1-2; D remains ambiguous. The CDR3 runs 12 residues. The germline gives CDR1 DFQATT, CDR2 SNEGSKA (reference sequence). The ends were cut back, 0 bases at V and 8 bases at J, with 10 bases in the middle. CDR3 bases: TGCAGTGCTAGAGACCCTCGCCCAGGCTACACCTTC. Translating it yields CSARDPRPGYTF.